A selection of T cell receptor beta chains follows, all from one sample in a study of beta chain features in type 1 diabetes. Libraries were prepared by immunoSEQ multiplex PCR; TCRdb keeps only in-frame clonotypes and omits some of them. The sample lists 200,000 to 300,000 clones; approximately 20% were seen once. Sequenced material: naive CD4+ T cells from blood. The receptors here all came from a woman aged 40 to 49 with type 1 diabetes. The CDR3 runs from the conserved cysteine through the conserved F or W. Each record gives: CDR3 DNA, CDR3 protein, clone size, D gene, V gene, J gene. A D gene is named only where the DNA matches it firmly. Clone size is given for some rows only: seen once, a few or many times, or a class if the clone is expanded.

CDR3 DNA: TGTGCCTGGAGTAGGGCCACAGGGAAGGGCGAGCAGTACTTC
CDR3 protein: CAWSRATGKGEQYF
clone size: NA
D gene: NA
V gene: TRBV30
J gene: TRBJ2-7

CDR3 DNA: TGTGCCAGCAGCCGAGCGTCCCGCGAGCAGTACTTC
CDR3 protein: CASSRASREQYF
clone size: few
D gene: NA
V gene: TRBV7-2
J gene: TRBJ2-7

CDR3 DNA: TGTGCCAGCAGTCTCCCGGGAGTCTCCTACAATGAGCAGTTCTTC
CDR3 protein: CASSLPGVSYNEQFF
clone size: NA
D gene: NA
V gene: TRBV28
J gene: TRBJ2-1

CDR3 DNA: TGTGCCAGCAGCCTGGGACAGAATGAAGCTTTCTTT
CDR3 protein: CASSLGQNEAFF
clone size: NA
D gene: TRBD1
V gene: TRBV14
J gene: TRBJ1-1

CDR3 DNA: TGTGCCAGCAGCTTAGCCGCCGGGACTAGCGTGGGATATGAGCAGTTCTTC
CDR3 protein: CASSLAAGTSVGYEQFF
clone size: NA
D gene: TRBD2
V gene: TRBV11-1
J gene: TRBJ2-1

CDR3 DNA: TGTGCCAGCAGTCTACCACAGGGGGCCCAAGAGACCCAGTACTTC
CDR3 protein: CASSLPQGAQETQYF
clone size: NA
D gene: TRBD1
V gene: TRBV4-2
J gene: TRBJ2-5

CDR3 DNA: TGTGCCAGCAGCTTGGAGTCAGGAGGAGCGTATGGCTACACCTTC
CDR3 protein: CASSLESGGAYGYTF
clone size: few
D gene: NA
V gene: TRBV5-4
J gene: TRBJ1-2

CDR3 DNA: TGTGCCAGCAGCTTAGGGCGTAGGCAGGGCGGGGGGACCCAGTACTTC
CDR3 protein: CASSLGRRQGGGTQYF
clone size: few
D gene: TRBD2
V gene: TRBV7-2
J gene: TRBJ2-5

CDR3 DNA: TGTGCCAGCAGCGTCCCAGCGGGCGGCTCCTACAATGAGCAGTTCTTC
CDR3 protein: CASSVPAGGSYNEQFF
clone size: few
D gene: NA
V gene: TRBV7-9
J gene: TRBJ2-1

CDR3 DNA: TGTGCCAGCAGCTCTTCCTACGAGCAGTACTTC
CDR3 protein: CASSSSYEQYF
clone size: few
D gene: NA
V gene: TRBV5-6
J gene: TRBJ2-7

CDR3 DNA: TGCAGCGCCCGGATAGGGGGAACTGAAGCTTTCTTT
CDR3 protein: CSARIGGTEAFF
clone size: few
D gene: NA
V gene: TRBV29-1
J gene: TRBJ1-1

CDR3 DNA: TGTGCCAGCACCAGGGGGGAAGGTATCACAGATACGCAGTATTTT
CDR3 protein: CASTRGEGITDTQYF
clone size: NA
D gene: NA
V gene: TRBV7-9
J gene: TRBJ2-3

CDR3 DNA: TGTGCCAGCAGCGTAGATGGTGGGAGCAATGAGCAGTTCTTC
CDR3 protein: CASSVDGGSNEQFF
clone size: NA
D gene: NA
V gene: TRBV9
J gene: TRBJ2-1

CDR3 DNA: TGTGCCAGCAGCACGGGACTAGCGGGCTCGGAGAATGAGCAGTTCTTC
CDR3 protein: CASSTGLAGSENEQFF
clone size: NA
D gene: TRBD2
V gene: TRBV5-6
J gene: TRBJ2-1

CDR3 DNA: TGCAGCGTTGGCCCAGGGGGCGGCGCTGAAGCTTTCTTT
CDR3 protein: CSVGPGGGAEAFF
clone size: NA
D gene: TRBD1
V gene: TRBV29-1
J gene: TRBJ1-1

CDR3 DNA: TGTGCCAGCTCACCACAGGACAGGGGGCTTGGTGGGGCCAACGTCCTGACTTTC
CDR3 protein: CASSPQDRGLGGANVLTF
clone size: NA
D gene: TRBD1
V gene: TRBV18
J gene: TRBJ2-6

CDR3 DNA: TGTGCCAGCAGTTCTCGCACGGGTACGCAGTATTTT
CDR3 protein: CASSSRTGTQYF
clone size: NA
D gene: NA
V gene: TRBV27
J gene: TRBJ2-3

CDR3 DNA: TGTGCCAGCAGCATGGGCGGGCGCCGGGAGCTGTTTTTT
CDR3 protein: CASSMGGRRELFF
clone size: NA
D gene: NA
V gene: TRBV7-2
J gene: TRBJ2-2

CDR3 DNA: TGTGCCTGGAGTAAGGGTTGGAGGATGAACACTGAAGCTTTCTTT
CDR3 protein: CAWSKGWRMNTEAFF
clone size: few
D gene: NA
V gene: TRBV30
J gene: TRBJ1-1

CDR3 DNA: TGTGCCTGGAGTGTTCAAACCGGCGGAGAGCAGTTCTTC
CDR3 protein: CAWSVQTGGEQFF
clone size: NA
D gene: NA
V gene: TRBV30
J gene: TRBJ2-1

CDR3 DNA: TGTGCCAGCAGCTTAAAGCTGACGGGCGGGGAGCTGTTTTTT
CDR3 protein: CASSLKLTGGELFF
clone size: NA
D gene: NA
V gene: TRBV7-9
J gene: TRBJ2-2

CDR3 DNA: TGTGCCAGCTCACCATCCCAGGGTGAAGGGCCTGAAGCTTTCTTT
CDR3 protein: CASSPSQGEGPEAFF
clone size: NA
D gene: NA
V gene: TRBV18
J gene: TRBJ1-1

CDR3 DNA: TGCGCCAGCAGGGATCAAGCGGGATCCGGGGGGAATGAGCAGTTCTTC
CDR3 protein: CASRDQAGSGGNEQFF
clone size: few
D gene: TRBD2
V gene: TRBV5-1
J gene: TRBJ2-1

CDR3 DNA: TGTGCCAGCAGCTTAAGGCGGGGCAACAATGAGCAGTTCTTC
CDR3 protein: CASSLRRGNNEQFF
clone size: NA
D gene: NA
V gene: TRBV7-2
J gene: TRBJ2-1